One T cell receptor beta chain is described in this entry. This clone's antigen is unknown. No per-base quality is available; no much larger clone lies one base away. The collaborating institutions used their own protocols to collect whole blood in K2EDTA tubes. Collaborator samples were shipped for TCRbeta analysis as frozen whole blood, isolated PBMCs, or DNA extracted from either sample type. TCRbeta CDR3 regions were amplified from genomic DNA by means of the immunoSEQ Assay, a bias-controlled multiplex PCR. The authors processed their data as follows. Nucleated cell counts per sample were estimated from amplification of reference gene primers within the assay. To quantify the absolute abundance of each unique TCRbeta CDR3 rearrangement, sequence reads were collapsed and filtered. For each sample, productive Simpson clonality was calculated as the square root of Simpson's diversity index across productive rearrangements. Drawn from immuneACCESS, this table holds only the in-frame rearrangements with V and J called that TCRdb kept. Clones are partly lost; checked studies trace under half to an unresolved V gene and leave the rest unexplained. The DNA was the basis for D and trimming; V, J and clone size are from that table. In this sample the table shows about 150,000 clones, approximately 90% of which occur a single time. Just over 3% of the sample is in the top ten clones.

The CDR3 runs 15 amino acids, cysteine and phenylalanine included. Left in the record is the CDR3 DNA by itself, 45 bases read in frame from the first base. Per the germline V gene, MDHEN is the CDR1 and SYDVKM is the CDR2. V loses 6 bases, J loses 3 bases, and the germline ends lie 14 bases apart. This sample was taken from a study of blood T cell repertoires in COVID-19 (dated by TCRdb to about 2020). Some background on the complete study: Collaborator samples came from the United States, Italy and Spain and covered acute and convalescent phases of COVID-19. The dataset comprised deeply sampled blood TCRbeta repertoires from subjects exposed to, actively infected with, or recovered from COVID-19. The repertoires were released in a freely available public database intended as a resource for research on the immune response to SARS-CoV-2. The material from the prospective study consisted of cDNA or gDNA derived from T cells, B-cell-depleted T cells, or PBMCs. Where available, HLA class I and class II types were taken from metadata supplied by the sample provider and were not determined by assay-based typing. Sample metadata almost always included a de-identified subject ID, COVID-19 status, age in years and sex. Samples came from the ongoing ImmuneRACE study (first 160 participants) plus 1,254 subjects from 6 global collaborators. General study outcomes and caveats: The quantity of clinical and demographic metadata differed by source and by participant and was supplied without curation.

Rearrangement joined TRBV28 to TRBJ1-4, with no confidently assigned D gene. The sequence was collected from a woman aged 60-75 years with active COVID-19. Sequenced material: peripheral blood. The nucleotide sequence reads TGTGCCAGCAGCCCGTCTAGGAGGGCTAATGAAAAACTGTTTTTT. The resulting protein is CASSPSRRANEKLFF.